Shown below are 29 T cell receptor beta chains from a single sample sequenced in a study of cytomegalovirus exposure and HLA in healthy donors. The PCR made use of 60 Vbeta and 13 Jbeta primers. Sequenced by immunoSEQ multiplex PCR; TCRdb stores in-frame clones only, minus some. The sample has around 150,000 clones, approximately 70% seen once. Sample: PBMCs. The receptors were gathered from a woman in her forties in good health and CMV-seropositive.

The chain couples TRBV18 to TRBJ2-1, with D unresolved. The germline V and J ends were trimmed by 8 bases and 7 bases, with 18 bases remaining between them. Germline V gives CDR1 KGHSH, CDR2 LQKENI. The CDR3 loop spans 14 amino acids. Here the CDR3 reads CASQTSRQANEQFF. DNA for the CDR3: TGTGCCAGCCAAACCAGTAGACAAGCTAATGAGCAGTTCTTC.

This clone was observed a few times. The chain has TRBV7-2 and TRBJ1-5, with 9 bases matching TRBD1. Germline CDR1 SGHTA, CDR2 FQGNSA. V trimming: 5 bases; J trimming: 4 bases; junction bases outside the gene matches: 6. This CDR3 spans 15 amino acids. CDR3 in amino acids: CASSRGTGNNQPQHF. The DNA for the CDR3 is TGTGCCAGCAGCCGGGGGACAGGGAATAATCAGCCCCAGCATTTT.

The chain is built from TRBV5-4 and TRBJ2-1; TRBD1 is a possible D gene (6 bases). V lost 1 base and J 2 bases, leaving 13 bases between the germline ends. The CDR3 contains 16 residues. Germline loops: CDR1 SGHNT, CDR2 YYREEE (reference sequence). In nucleotides, the CDR3 is TGTGCCAGCAGCTTGACTGGCAGGGGAACCTACAATGAGCAGTTCTTC. Translating gives CASSLTGRGTYNEQFF.

The rearrangement uses TRBV18 and TRBJ1-5, with 11 bases fitting TRBD1. J was trimmed by 0 bases and V by 6 bases; bases with no gene match: 4. Germline V gives CDR1 KGHSH, CDR2 LQKENI. The CDR3 runs 16 residues. This CDR3 reads CASSGQGVNSNQPQHF. DNA of the CDR3: TGTGCCAGCTCGGGACAGGGGGTAAATAGCAATCAGCCCCAGCATTTT.

Comment on this clone: The identical CDR3 is also encoded by other nucleotide sequences in the sample. The chain has TRBV14 and TRBJ2-3, with 7 positions matching TRBD2. The J segment lost 4 bases and the V segment lost 4 bases, leaving 5 bases of the junction unmatched. Germline V gene data show CDR1 as SGHDN and CDR2 as FVKESK. The CDR3 has 14 amino acids. CDR3 loop: CASSLGGPSDTQYF. CDR3 DNA sequence: TGTGCCAGCAGCCTGGGAGGGCCGTCAGATACGCAGTATTTT.

V usage is TRBV28 and J usage is TRBJ1-1; no reliable D call. Germline V gene lookup returns CDR1 MDHEN and CDR2 SYDVKM. Trimming stripped 5 bases from V and 1 base from J, with 8 bases between. CDR3 length: 13 residues. CDR3 bases: TGTGCCAGCAGTCGGAGAGAGAACACTGAAGCTTTCTTT. This gives the protein CASSRRENTEAFF.

This clone was found once. The chain carries TRBV18 and TRBJ2-2; a weak D match, TRBD2 (5 bases). The CDR3 loop spans 17 amino acids. Per germline, CDR1 KGHSH and CDR2 LQKENI. V lost 0 bases and J lost 1, with 12 bases in between. The CDR3 nucleotides are TGTGCCAGCTCACCACCTACCGGAGGACGGAACACCGGGGAGCTGTTTTTT. Amino acid sequence: CASSPPTGGRNTGELFF.

The rearrangement links TRBV10-3 to TRBJ2-7, with 11 bases matching TRBD2. Germline V CDR1 and CDR2: ENHRY, SYGVKD. Germline trimming cut 11 bases from V and 2 bases from J; bases unmatched to any gene: 11. CDR3 length equals 15 residues. The CDR3 sequence: CAASGGTSGAYEQYF. CDR3 sequence (DNA): TGTGCCGCCTCCGGCGGGACTAGCGGCGCCTACGAGCAGTACTTC.

This clone showed up just once. The chain couples TRBV4-1 to TRBJ1-1; D possibly corresponds to TRBD1 (5 bases). Germline V gene lookup returns CDR1 MGHRA and CDR2 YSYEKL. There are 14 residues in the CDR3. Trimming pared 4 bases from V and 4 bases from J, leaving 13 bases between. For the CDR3, the DNA is TGCGCCAGCAGCCGGGCGGGGGGGAGCACTGAAGCTTTCTTT. Residues: CASSRAGGSTEAFF.

The V gene is TRBV27, the J gene TRBJ1-1; D is undetermined. The CDR3 contains 13 residues. The V gene's germline CDR1 is MNHEY and CDR2 SMNVEV (reference sequence). V was shortened by 6 bases and J by 3 bases, with 11 bases between the two germline ends. The CDR3 DNA sequence: TGTGCCAGCAGGTGGCGGCGGGACACTGAAGCTTTCTTT. Its translation is CASRWRRDTEAFF.

The J gene is TRBJ2-7, the V gene TRBV18; the D gene is possibly TRBD1 (6 bases). This CDR3 is built from 12 residues. The V end lost 6 bases, the J end lost 5 bases, and 11 bases lay between the germline ends. Germline CDR1 and CDR2: KGHSH and LQKENI. As DNA, the CDR3 is TGTGCCAGCTCCCAAGCAGGGGACGAGCAGTACTTC. This translates into CASSQAGDEQYF.

The chain joins TRBV29-1 to TRBJ2-3; 10 bases align to TRBD2. J gave up 5 bases and V 7 bases, and 9 bases lay outside the gene matches. The CDR3 has 14 residues. CDR1 and CDR2 (germline): SQVTM, ANQGSEA. CDR3 bases: TGCAGCGCTCCCGCTAGCGGGAGTATAGATACGCAGTATTTT. Protein: CSAPASGSIDTQYF.

The V call is TRBV18, the J call TRBJ1-3; the match to TRBD1 covers 8 bases. J lost 8 bases, V lost 3 bases, and 9 bases had no gene match. The CDR3 spans 15 residues. The germline V gene has CDR1 KGHSH and CDR2 LQKENI. In DNA form, the CDR3 reads TGTGCCAGCTCACCGGGGACAGGATGGCTTGACACCATATATTTT. It is translated as CASSPGTGWLDTIYF.

This chain joins TRBV6-5 and TRBJ1-4; D might be TRBD1 (5 bases). Trimming took off 6 bases at V and 11 bases at J, with 10 bases between the two ends. The length of the CDR3 is 11 residues. Germline CDR1 is MNHEY and CDR2 is SVGAGI. The CDR3 DNA follows: TGTGCCAGCAGGGGTCGGGGGAAACTGTTTTTT. Translation: CASRGRGKLFF.

The rearrangement links TRBV10-3 to TRBJ2-1, with D possibly being TRBD2 (6 bases). V was trimmed by 6 bases and J by 11 bases, leaving 20 bases between them. The germline V gene encodes CDR1 ENHRY and CDR2 SYGVKD. The CDR3 runs 14 residues. The DNA of the CDR3 is TGTGCCATCAGGAGTCCTGGGGAGGTCACTCAGCAGTTCTTC. Its translation is CAIRSPGEVTQQFF.

The chain employs TRBV6-5 and TRBJ1-1; D remains unclear. Trimming took 0 bases from V and 1 from J, leaving 6 bases between them. The CDR3 is 14 residues long. Germline assignment: CDR1 MNHEY and CDR2 SVGAGI. The CDR3 loop is CASSYSGGNTEAFF. CDR3 nucleotide sequence: TGTGCCAGCAGTTACTCAGGAGGGAACACTGAAGCTTTCTTT.

The chain is built from TRBV28 and TRBJ2-7, with a weak D call TRBD2 (6 bases). V lost 8 bases and J lost 2, with 13 bases in between. The germline gives CDR1 MDHEN, CDR2 SYDVKM. The CDR3 runs 13 residues. The DNA of the CDR3 is TGTGCCAGCTGCCCGGGGGATCCCTACGAGCAGTACTTC. Its translation: CASCPGDPYEQYF. The full variable domain, its missing parts supplied by reference TRBV28 and TRBJ2-7, is DVKVTQSSRYLVKRTGEKVFLECVQDMDHENMFWYRQDPGLGLRLIYFSYDVKMKEKGDIPEGYSVSREKKERFSLILESASTNQTSMYLCASCPGDPYEQYFGPGTRLTVT.

This clone appeared a few times. V usage is TRBV19 and J usage is TRBJ1-3; D unresolved. Germline V gene data show CDR1 as LNHDA and CDR2 as SQIVND (reference sequence). The CDR3 extends over 14 amino acids. With 5 bases removed from V and 0 bases from J, the gap between germline ends came to 8 bases. CDR3 nucleotide sequence: TGTGCCAGTAGTTCACAGTTCTCTGGAAACACCATATATTTT. As protein: CASSSQFSGNTIYF.

This clone was observed a handful of times. The chain links TRBV2 to TRBJ2-5; 14 bases agree with TRBD2. The CDR3 spans 15 residues. V shed 5 bases, J shed 4 bases, and the junction held 3 bases outside the gene matches. CDR1 and CDR2 from the germline V gene are SNHLY and FYNNEI. DNA for the CDR3: TGTGCCAGCAGTCGACTAGCGGGGGGGCCAGAGACCCAGTACTTC. Amino acids: CASSRLAGGPETQYF.

This chain links TRBV10-3 with TRBJ2-1; the match to TRBD2 covers 7 bases. V trimming: 10 bases; J trimming: 6 bases; junction bases outside the gene matches: 6. The CDR3 has 12 residues. Germline CDR1 and CDR2: ENHRY and SYGVKD. The DNA for the CDR3 is TGTGCCACTCATGGGGAGGGCAATGAGCAGTTCTTC. Residues: CATHGEGNEQFF.

The J gene is TRBJ2-7, the V gene TRBV11-2, with 7 positions matching TRBD2. In germline, CDR1 is SGHAT, CDR2 FQNNGV. The trim removed 6 bases at V and 2 bases at J, leaving 10 bases unmatched. The CDR3 is 15 residues long. The CDR3 here is CASRSWGGTTYEQYF. CDR3 DNA sequence: TGTGCCAGCAGGTCGTGGGGGGGGACCACCTACGAGCAGTACTTC.

This sequence joins TRBV5-1 and TRBJ2-5; 7 nucleotides align to TRBD2. The CDR3 length is 15 residues. The trim removed 0 bases at V and 3 bases at J, leaving 5 bases unmatched. Germline V lookup: CDR1 SGHRS, CDR2 YFSETQ. Here the CDR3 reads CASSLAASGKETQYF. The CDR3 DNA sequence: TGCGCCAGCAGCTTGGCGGCTAGCGGTAAAGAGACCCAGTACTTC.

The chain joins TRBV19 to TRBJ1-1; D unresolved. From germline, CDR1 is LNHDA and CDR2 SQIVND (reference sequence). This CDR3 comprises 14 residues. V was shortened by 7 bases and J by 4 bases, with 16 bases between the two germline ends. The CDR3 is CASTPPRGFTEAFF. The CDR3 bases are TGTGCCAGTACCCCCCCCCGGGGTTTCACTGAAGCTTTCTTT.

V and J are TRBV25-1 and TRBJ1-1, with D perhaps TRBD1 (6 bases). The CDR3 is 15 residues long. From germline, CDR1 is MGHDK and CDR2 SYGVNS. Trimming left V 4 bases short and J 7 bases short, with 19 bases between. The CDR3 reads CASSAPIQGSSEAFF. CDR3 nucleotide sequence: TGTGCCAGCAGTGCCCCTATACAGGGATCGAGTGAAGCTTTCTTT.

This sequence joins TRBV5-1 and TRBJ1-6; unclear D gene. Germline V gene lookup returns CDR1 SGHRS and CDR2 YFSETQ. CDR3 length equals 14 residues. V lost 0 bases to trimming and J lost 5 bases, with 6 bases between them. The CDR3 bases are TGCGCCAGCAGCTTGGGGCAGGATAATTCACCCCTCCACTTT. Translating it yields CASSLGQDNSPLHF.

This chain joins TRBV11-1 and TRBJ2-3, with 12 bases that match TRBD2. Trimming cost V 7 bases and J 14 bases; bases outside gene matches: 13. CDR3 length equals 14 residues. The V gene's germline CDR1 is SGHAT and CDR2 FQDESV (reference sequence). The CDR3 sequence: CASTPRGASGGAYF. As DNA, the CDR3 is TGTGCCAGCACCCCGAGAGGGGCTAGCGGGGGGGCGTATTTT.

This clone has only one observation. The V gene is TRBV18, the J gene TRBJ1-1; 9 nucleotides line up with TRBD1. This CDR3 region has 14 residues. Germline CDR1 reads KGHSH; CDR2 reads LQKENI. The ends lost 5 bases at V and 5 bases at J; junction bases unmatched: 6. The DNA of the CDR3 is TGTGCCAGCTCATCTGGACAGGGGACAACTGAAGCTTTCTTT. Translating gives CASSSGQGTTEAFF. The entire variable domain, with the rest obtained from reference TRBV18 and TRBJ1-1, is as follows: NAGVMQNPRHLVRRRGQEARLRCSPMKGHSHVYWYRQLPEEGLKFMVYLQKENIIDESGMPKERFSAEFPKEGPSILRIQQVVRGDSAAYFCASSSGQGTTEAFFGQGTRLTVV.

The rearrangement links TRBV6-5 to TRBJ2-1; D may be TRBD2 (7 bases). The CDR3 loop spans 15 amino acids. V was clipped by 0 bases and J by 9 bases, with 15 bases between them. CDR1 MNHEY and CDR2 SVGAGI come from the germline V gene. The CDR3 spells CASSYSSGGAIEQFF. The CDR3 bases are TGTGCCAGCAGTTACTCGTCTGGGGGGGCCATTGAGCAGTTCTTC.

This clone showed up just once. The rearrangement joins TRBV25-1 to TRBJ2-5, with D tentatively TRBD1 (6 bases). CDR3 length equals 15 residues. CDR1 MGHDK and CDR2 SYGVNS come from the germline V gene. Deletions cut 1 base from V and 4 bases from J, with 13 bases between. CDR3 sequence: CASSEWPTGRETQYF. The CDR3 coding sequence is TGTGCCAGCAGTGAATGGCCGACAGGCAGAGAGACCCAGTACTTC.